This TCR beta chain is from a study of regulatory T cells in long-lasting Graves disease. Through Arm-PCR of CDR3 regions and iRepertoire HTBI primers, TCR beta libraries were built. Each CDR3 protein gets one entry after TCRdb re-called the multiplex PCR reads with MiXCR. The sample carries about 470,000 distinct CDR3 sequences, about 22% recorded once. Regarding time point: persistent/refractory GD, antithyroid drugs over 5 years with positive TRAb. After RNA was extracted from PBMCs, the TCR library was made from it. With EDTA tubes as the receptacles, approximately 8.2 milliliters of peripheral blood were drawn. Findings and caveats of the study: Persistent Graves' patients showed less TCR diversity than newly diagnosed ones. Patients with persistent disease shared 2,500 or so public clonotypes, outpacing the roughly 870 shared by new patients. Gene preferences differed: TRBV28, TRBJ1-2, TRBJ2-5 in persistent cases.

This clonotype was counted many times. What it recognizes is unknown. Losses at the gene ends were 8 bases for V and 5 bases for J; bases not matched to a gene: 10. Germline lookup yields CDR1 LNHNV and CDR2 YYDKDF (reference sequence). The CDR3 has 15 amino acids. The V gene is TRBV15, the J gene TRBJ2-5, with 11 bases matching TRBD1. The material sequenced was peripheral blood mononuclear cells (PBMCs), taken when the disease was refractory, from a patient treated with antithyroid drugs. The origin of this receptor is a female donor with Graves disease. The CDR3 sequence: CATGGTGGFWETQYF. CDR3 DNA: TGTGCCACCGGGGGGACAGGGGGTTTTTGGGAGACCCAGTACTTC.